One sample yielded the 18 T cell receptor beta chains listed below, sequenced in a study of shared clonotypes between healthy human individuals. Assay used: immunoSEQ multiplex PCR; TCRdb lists only in-frame clones, some missing. Of about 2.4 million clones detected, over 85% appear once; the ten largest clones hold more than 0.35%. Sample: naive CD4+ T cells from PBMCs. Subset meaning: CD45RA+ positively selected. The receptor set was obtained from a man between 18 and 35 years old in good health. Some clones in this sample may be carry-over from other donors' samples.

CDR3 in amino acids: CVRSLAPPGPYPYEQYF. CDR3 nucleotides: TGTGTCAGAAGCTTAGCACCTCCGGGCCCGTATCCCTACGAGCAGTACTTC. The chain carries TRBV7-5 and TRBJ2-7. TRBV7-5 is a documented pseudogene. The CDR3 contains 17 residues.

The chain links TRBV19 to TRBJ1-5, with D perhaps matching TRBD1 (5 bases). Germline lookup yields CDR1 LNHDA and CDR2 SQIVND (reference sequence). V shed 6 bases and J shed 3 bases, with 12 bases lying between them. The CDR3 has 14 amino acids. The CDR3 DNA reads TGTGCCAGTAGGGCAGCAGGACACAATCAGCCCCAGCATTTT. Protein product: CASRAAGHNQPQHF.

The chain has TRBV5-1 and TRBJ2-3; no reliable D call. With 3 bases removed from V and 0 bases from J, the gap between germline ends came to 23 bases. Germline loops: CDR1 SGHRS, CDR2 YFSETQ. The CDR3 is made up of 19 amino acids. The CDR3 DNA follows: TGCGCCAGCAGCTCGCAACTCGACCCCAATTACCTTAGCACAGATACGCAGTATTTT. This codes for CASSSQLDPNYLSTDTQYF.

The DNA for the CDR3 is TGTGCCAGCTCACCACGACAGATAAACCCTGAAGCTTTCTTT. It is translated as CASSPRQINPEAFF. The chain couples TRBV18 to TRBJ1-1; TRBD1 is a possible D gene (5 bases). CDR3 length: 14 amino acids. The V end lost 1 base, the J end lost 6 bases, and 12 bases lay between the germline ends. CDR1 KGHSH and CDR2 LQKENI come from the germline V gene.

This chain links TRBV4-3 with TRBJ2-7; TRBD2 matches at 9 bases. V gave up 4 bases and J gave up 0 bases; unmatched junction bases: 4. CDR1 and CDR2 (germline): LGHNA, YSLEER. The CDR3 runs to 15 residues. The CDR3 loop reads CASSRRTSVSYEQYF. The CDR3 DNA follows: TGCGCCAGCAGCCGAAGGACTAGCGTCTCCTACGAGCAGTACTTC.

The V and J genes are TRBV28 and TRBJ1-5, with D possibly matching TRBD1 (5 bases). The CDR3 is 13 residues long. Germline values: CDR1 MDHEN, CDR2 SYDVKM. The V gene lost 7 bases and the J gene lost 6 bases, with 13 bases spanning the gap. CDR3 nucleotides: TGTGCCAGCAATTCAAGGGGCGGTCAGCCCCAGCATTTT. It codes for CASNSRGGQPQHF.

The rearrangement uses TRBV2 and TRBJ2-5; D is ambiguous. CDR3 length: 13 residues. The germline V gene has CDR1 SNHLY and CDR2 FYNNEI. V lost 7 bases and J 4 bases, leaving 13 bases between the germline ends. The CDR3 DNA follows: TGTGCCAGCAAAAGGAACGCTGGAGAGACCCAGTACTTC. It translates to CASKRNAGETQYF.

This rearrangement joins TRBV19 to TRBJ2-7; D remains ambiguous. This CDR3 contains 12 residues. The germline CDR1 and CDR2 sequences are LNHDA and SQIVND (reference sequence). V lost 6 bases and J lost 2, with 8 bases in between. CDR3 bases: TGTGCCAGTAGGGACCAAGCCTACGAGCAGTACTTC. Translated: CASRDQAYEQYF.

This clone has only one observation. This sequence joins TRBV7-2 and TRBJ2-1, with no clear D. The CDR3 consists of 12 residues. Between the trimmed V and J ends, which lost 1 base and 13 bases, there was a span of 11 bases. CDR1 and CDR2 (germline): SGHTA, FQGNSA. CDR3 loop: CASSLVGISQFF. The CDR3 DNA is TGTGCCAGCAGCTTAGTAGGGATTTCCCAGTTCTTC.

This sequence joins TRBV15 and TRBJ2-1; 9 bases fit TRBD2. The length of the CDR3 is 13 residues. CDR1 LNHNV and CDR2 YYDKDF come from the germline V gene (reference sequence). J was trimmed by 12 bases and V by 0 bases; bases with no gene match: 3. The CDR3 protein is CATSRDPAGGQFF. Here the CDR3 DNA reads TGTGCCACCAGCAGAGATCCAGCGGGAGGGCAGTTCTTC.

The CDR3 DNA follows: TGTGCCAGCAGTGAGCGTAGCGGGAGGGCTCGCGGCACAGATACGCAGTATTTT. It codes for CASSERSGRARGTDTQYF. This rearrangement joins TRBV2 to TRBJ2-3; 11 bases are a match to TRBD2. This CDR3 contains 18 residues. V dropped 3 bases and J dropped 1; count of bases not matched to a gene: 9. Germline loops: CDR1 SNHLY, CDR2 FYNNEI.

This clone has a handful of counts. V gene TRBV18 combines with J gene TRBJ1-1; TRBD1 is a possible D gene (5 bases). V was clipped by 4 bases and J by 3 bases, with 12 bases between them. The CDR3 covers 14 residues. Germline CDR1 is KGHSH and CDR2 is LQKENI. CDR3 sequence: CASSREWGDTEAFF. The CDR3 DNA sequence: TGTGCCAGCTCACGGGAATGGGGGGACACTGAAGCTTTCTTT. The whole variable domain, filled in from reference TRBV18 and TRBJ1-1, reads NAGVMQNPRHLVRRRGQEARLRCSPMKGHSHVYWYRQLPEEGLKFMVYLQKENIIDESGMPKERFSAEFPKEGPSILRIQQVVRGDSAAYFCASSREWGDTEAFFGQGTRLTVV.

The CDR3 is CASSRTGESEKLFF. CDR3 nucleotide sequence: TGTGCCAGCAGTAGGACAGGGGAAAGTGAAAAACTGTTTTTT. J is TRBJ1-4 and V is TRBV27, with 9 bases lining up with TRBD1. The CDR3 is 14 residues long. Germline loops: CDR1 MNHEY, CDR2 SMNVEV (reference sequence). Trimming took 5 bases from V and 7 from J; bases not matched to a gene: 5.

This sequence joins TRBV2 and TRBJ1-4; 8 bases agree with TRBD1. The CDR3 loop spans 14 amino acids. With V trimmed by 8 bases and J by 4 bases, 6 bases remained unmatched. Germline loops: CDR1 SNHLY, CDR2 FYNNEI. CDR3 in amino acids: CASHRDRSNEKLFF. DNA for the CDR3: TGTGCCAGCCACCGGGACAGGAGTAATGAAAAACTGTTTTTT. Filled out from reference TRBV2 and TRBJ1-4, the complete variable domain reads EPEVTQTPSHQVTQMGQEVILRCVPISNHLYFYWYRQILGQKVEFLVSFYNNEISEKSEIFDDQFSVERPDGSNFTLKIRSTKLEDSAMYFCASHRDRSNEKLFFGSGTQLSVL.

V gene TRBV5-1 combines with J gene TRBJ2-6; D call uncertain. Germline CDR1 reads SGHRS; CDR2 reads YFSETQ. Trimming took off 5 bases at V and 2 bases at J, with 8 bases between the two ends. The CDR3 loop spans 14 amino acids. This CDR3 reads CASREEPGANVLTF. The CDR3 nucleotides read TGCGCCAGCAGAGAAGAACCTGGGGCCAACGTCCTGACTTTC.

The CDR3: CASSLAGYGNTIYF. Here the CDR3 DNA reads TGTGCCAGCAGCTTAGCTGGGTATGGAAACACCATATATTTT. The chain recombines TRBV7-2 with TRBJ1-3; D unresolved. The CDR3 has 14 amino acids. Germline V CDR1 and CDR2: SGHTA, FQGNSA. Deletions cut 0 bases from V and 3 bases from J, with 6 bases between.

The chain uses TRBV6-5 and TRBJ1-2; TRBD1 might be the D (5 bases). CDR1 is MNHEY and CDR2 is SVGAGI in the germline V gene. CDR3 size: 14 residues. The germline V and J ends were trimmed by 1 base and 4 bases, with 10 bases remaining between them. CDR3 sequence: CASSYYGTGYGYTF. As DNA, the CDR3 is TGTGCCAGCAGTTACTACGGGACGGGCTATGGCTACACCTTC.

The chain combines TRBV4-1 with TRBJ1-2; D is perhaps TRBD1 (6 bases). The CDR3 runs 14 residues. Per the germline V gene, CDR1 is MGHRA and CDR2 is YSYEKL. Trimming cost V 3 bases and J 8 bases, with 16 bases left between them. The CDR3 loop reads CASSQPGQIFGYTF. CDR3 bases: TGCGCCAGCAGCCAGCCGGGACAAATCTTCGGCTACACCTTC.